This TCR beta chain was captured by sequencing in a study of CD8 T cells in Susac syndrome. With random hexamers, reverse transcription was performed on about 0.5 to 1 ug of RNA. Amplification of TCR beta CDR3 used immunoSEQ multiplex PCR across 54 Vbeta and 13 Jbeta. TCRdb re-called the immunoSEQ multiplex PCR reads through MiXCR, storing one row per CDR3 protein. The sample contains some 300,000 distinct CDR3 sequences, 70% to 90% of which appear only once. About this clonotype itself: What it binds is not known.

CDR1 is SQVTM, CDR2 ANQGSEA, per germline. The CDR3 has 14 amino acids. V lost 5 bases and J 0 bases, leaving 14 bases between the germline ends. The study used treatment-naive patients who had stable or active relapsing-remitting disease as multiple sclerosis controls. Through negative isolation, CD4+ and CD8+ T cells were obtained, while TEMRA cells were enriched using FACS. General study results and limits: The study recognized that the number of individuals in its TCR sequencing and HLA analysis was relatively small.

Input material: CD8+ T cells from PBMCs. The TCR was taken from a human donor with multiple sclerosis. The chain recombines TRBV29-1 with TRBJ2-7; no firm D call. The CDR3 loop is CSVHTRDSSYEQYF. In nucleotides, the CDR3 is TGCAGCGTTCACACCCGCGATAGCTCCTACGAGCAGTACTTC.